The clone carrying this TCR beta chain has at least ten counts. Its antigen remains unidentified. Uncontrolled infections, other autoimmune diseases, pregnancy or lactation led to exclusion of patients. What was amplified from RNA transcripts were TCR beta CDR3 regions. RT-PCR in the first round (using the HTBI primer set) targeted the TCR CDR3. TCRdb called the multiplex PCR reads again in MiXCR, with one record for every CDR3 protein. The table lists roughly 560,000 distinct CDR3 sequences, 14% to 15% of them singletons. These data come from a study of T cells in Graves' hyperthyroidism and ophthalmopathy. Study-level background: The authors collected peripheral blood at initial diagnosis, before any treatment. General study findings and limits: Ophthalmopathy and stable hyperthyroidism were separated by a 13 V-J model.

From germline, CDR1 is GTSNPN and CDR2 SVGIG (reference sequence). The CDR3 is 13 amino acids. V lost 0 bases and J lost 3, with 9 bases in between. This sequence joins TRBV30 and TRBJ2-7; D is uncertain. Source material: blood. The clonotype originates from a woman aged 35 to 49 with Graves' ophthalmopathy. The CDR3 region is CAWSVQPIYEQYF. CDR3 nucleotides: TGTGCCTGGAGTGTACAGCCTATCTACGAGCAGTACTTC.